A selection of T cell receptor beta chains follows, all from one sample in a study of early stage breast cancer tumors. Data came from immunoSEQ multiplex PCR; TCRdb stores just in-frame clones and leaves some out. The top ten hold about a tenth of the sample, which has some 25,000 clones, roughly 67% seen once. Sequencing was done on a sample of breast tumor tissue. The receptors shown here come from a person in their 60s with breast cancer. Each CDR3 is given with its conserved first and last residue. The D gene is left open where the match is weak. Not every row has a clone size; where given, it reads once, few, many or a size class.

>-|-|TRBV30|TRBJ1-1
CAWSYELNTEAFF
TGTGCCTGGAGTTACGAGTTGAACACTGAAGCTTTCTTT
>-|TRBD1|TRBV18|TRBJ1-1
CASSLRQGHTEAFF
TGTGCCAGCTCACTACGACAGGGGCACACTGAAGCTTTCTTT
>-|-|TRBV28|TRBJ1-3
CASSFPKWSSGNTIYF
TGTGCCAGCAGTTTCCCGAAGTGGAGCTCTGGAAACACCATATATTTT
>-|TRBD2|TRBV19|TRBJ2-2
CASKDWGLADTGELFF
TGTGCCAGTAAGGACTGGGGACTAGCTGACACCGGGGAGCTGTTTTTT
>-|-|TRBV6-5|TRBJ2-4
CASSYSSRGAKNIQYF
TGTGCCAGCAGTTACTCCAGCCGGGGGGCCAAAAACATTCAGTACTTC
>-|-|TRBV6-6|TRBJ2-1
CASIKIRQDSYNEQFF
TGTGCCAGCATTAAAATCCGACAGGACTCCTACAATGAGCAGTTCTTC
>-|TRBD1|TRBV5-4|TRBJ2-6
CASSLWDRGPGANVLTF
TGTGCCAGCAGCTTGTGGGACAGGGGACCTGGGGCCAACGTCCTGACTTTC
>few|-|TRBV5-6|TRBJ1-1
CASSFTGWGEAFF
TGTGCCAGCAGCTTTACAGGGTGGGGAGAGGCTTTCTTT
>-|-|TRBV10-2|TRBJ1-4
CASTLTASNEKLFF
TGCGCCAGCACTCTGACAGCGTCTAATGAAAAACTGTTTTTT
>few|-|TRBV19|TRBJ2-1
CASSITTYNEQFF
TGTGCCAGTAGTATAACTACCTACAATGAGCAGTTCTTC
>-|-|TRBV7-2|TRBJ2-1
CASSYTNEQFF
TGTGCCAGCAGCTACACCAATGAGCAGTTCTTC
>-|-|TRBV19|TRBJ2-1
CASTLAGDFEEQFF
TGTGCCAGTACGTTGGCGGGTGACTTCGAAGAGCAGTTCTTC
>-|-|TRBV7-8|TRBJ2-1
CASSLFSGTYNEQFF
TGTGCCAGCAGCTTATTCTCCGGGACTTACAATGAGCAGTTCTTC
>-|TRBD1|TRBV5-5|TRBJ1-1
CASSLTPDREKTEAFF
TGTGCCAGCAGCTTGACCCCGGACAGGGAGAAGACTGAAGCTTTCTTT
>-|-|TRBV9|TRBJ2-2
CASSVDSSTGELFF
TGTGCCAGCAGCGTGGACAGTAGTACCGGGGAGCTGTTTTTT
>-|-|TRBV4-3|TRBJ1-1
CASSQDLNGNTEAFF
TGCGCCAGCAGCCAAGATCTGAACGGGAACACTGAAGCTTTCTTT
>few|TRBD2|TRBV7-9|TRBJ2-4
CASSPTTTSGTAKNIQYF
TGTGCCAGCAGCCCCACCACGACTAGCGGGACAGCCAAAAACATTCAGTACTTC
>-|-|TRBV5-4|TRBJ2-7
CASSLDGYEQYF
TGTGCCAGCAGCTTGGACGGCTACGAGCAGTACTTC
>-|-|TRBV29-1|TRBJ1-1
CSTKTGLNTEAFF
TGCAGCACAAAGACAGGCTTGAACACTGAAGCTTTCTTT
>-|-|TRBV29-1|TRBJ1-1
CSGPQTGEVTEAFF
TGCAGCGGACCCCAGACAGGCGAGGTCACTGAAGCTTTCTTT
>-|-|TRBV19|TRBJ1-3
CASSIIFRAGRVPGNTIYF
TGTGCCAGTAGTATAATTTTCAGGGCAGGGAGGGTCCCTGGAAACACCATATATTTT
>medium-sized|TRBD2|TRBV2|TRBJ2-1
CASTERGYYNEQFF
TGTGCCAGCACTGAGCGGGGTTATTACAATGAGCAGTTCTTC
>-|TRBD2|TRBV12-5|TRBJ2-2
CASGLGALAGGTTGELFF
TGTGCTAGTGGTTTGGGCGCTCTAGCGGGAGGTACCACCGGGGAGCTGTTTTTT
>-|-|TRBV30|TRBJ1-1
CAWSYRSLNTEAFF
TGTGCCTGGAGCTACAGGTCACTGAACACTGAAGCTTTCTTT
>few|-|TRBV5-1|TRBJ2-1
CASRVAVNEQFF
TGCGCCAGCAGGGTAGCAGTCAATGAGCAGTTCTTC
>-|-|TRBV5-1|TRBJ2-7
CASSLGPGASYEQYF
TGCGCCAGCAGCTTGGGGCCAGGGGCGTCCTACGAGCAGTACTTC
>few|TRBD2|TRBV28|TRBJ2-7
CASSPSSGLTYEQYF
TGTGCCAGCAGTCCCTCTAGCGGACTAACCTACGAGCAGTACTTC
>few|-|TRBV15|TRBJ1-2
CATSRDRETLNYGYTF
TGTGCCACCAGCAGAGATCGGGAGACACTCAACTATGGCTACACCTTC
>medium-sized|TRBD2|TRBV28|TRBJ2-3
CASSLGAGVDTQYF
TGTGCCAGCAGTTTAGGGGCGGGAGTAGATACGCAGTATTTT